These T cell receptor beta chains were read from a single sample in a study of shared clonotypes between healthy human individuals. This table comes from immunoSEQ multiplex PCR, and its TCRdb copy is limited to in-frame clones, with some not included. The sample shows 650,000 to 800,000 clones, 72% of them seen only once. Sequenced material: memory CD4+ T cells sorted from blood. The receptors were gathered from a woman in her thirties in good health. The CDR3 runs from the conserved cysteine through the conserved F or W. D genes are given only for firm matches. Expanded clones are given a class, and other clones once, few, many or no size at all.

d_call	j_call	v_call	clone_size	cdr3_nt	cdr3_aa
NA	TRBJ1-4	TRBV25-1	NA	TGTGCCAGCAGGGACGTTACAACTAATGAAAAACTGTTTTTT	CASRDVTTNEKLFF
NA	TRBJ1-1	TRBV19	NA	TGTGCCAGTAGCATAACTGGGATTGGGGGAGCTTTCTTT	CASSITGIGGAFF
TRBD1	TRBJ2-5	TRBV11-2	few	TGTGCCAGCAGCTTTGGACAGGGGGCTGGCGGGACCCAGTACTTC	CASSFGQGAGGTQYF
NA	TRBJ2-1	TRBV18	NA	TGTGCCAGCTCACCACAAGCGGAGTTTGCCTACAATGAGCAGTTCTTC	CASSPQAEFAYNEQFF
TRBD1	TRBJ2-7	TRBV5-1	NA	TGCGCCAGCAGCTCTGGACAGGGTAAGGCCGACGAGCAGTACTTC	CASSSGQGKADEQYF
NA	TRBJ2-7	TRBV7-9	NA	TGTGCCAGCAGCTCGAATCGGGGACAAACCTACGAGCAGTACTTC	CASSSNRGQTYEQYF
NA	TRBJ1-1	TRBV11-2	NA	TGTGCCAGCAGCTCTAGGTTGGTGAACACTGAAGCTTTCTTT	CASSSRLVNTEAFF
NA	TRBJ1-4	TRBV15	NA	TGTGCCACCAGCAGAGAGGCAGCGCTTCTCAATGAAAAACTGTTTTTT	CATSREAALLNEKLFF
TRBD1	TRBJ1-5	TRBV6-1	NA	TGTGCCAGCCGAGAAGGGGGCTCAAGCAATCAGCCCCAGCATTTT	CASREGGSSNQPQHF
TRBD2	TRBJ2-5	TRBV6-1	NA	TGTGCCAGCAGTGAACTGGCGGGAGGGCCCCGGGAGACCCAGTACTTC	CASSELAGGPRETQYF
NA	TRBJ1-2	TRBV28	NA	TGTGCCAGCAGTTTACACAGCTATGGCTACACCTTC	CASSLHSYGYTF
NA	TRBJ2-7	TRBV27	NA	TGTGCCAGCAGTAAACAGGGATACGAGCAGTACTTC	CASSKQGYEQYF